These 15 T cell receptor beta chains share one sample of origin, sequenced in a study of cytomegalovirus exposure and HLA in healthy donors (dated 2017 in TCRdb). Library preparation was by the immunoSEQ multiplex PCR assay. For the multiplex PCR, a mixture combining 60 forward primers for TCR Vbeta segments and 13 reverse primers for TCR Jbeta segments was used. In TCRdb, the immuneACCESS table is reduced to in-frame sequences with V and J assigned. These tables do not hold every clone; where another copy was compared, an unresolved V gene accounts for under half, and the others remain unexplained. Counted in this sample were about 100,000 clones; 70% to 80% of them appeared once. The ten most abundant clones make up 4.1% of the sample. Source material: PBMCs. The origin of the receptors is a female donor in good health and CMV-seropositive.

Notes on this clone: One end of the junction varies from germline; a read error may be responsible. The chain recombines TRBV6-1 with TRBJ1-6, with a tentative D call TRBD1 (5 bases). Germline V gene lookup returns CDR1 MNHNS and CDR2 SASEGT. The CDR3 consists of 14 residues. The CDR3 here is CASSEEGIPLGKFF. In nucleotides, the CDR3 is TGTGCCAGCAGTGAAGAGGGGATCCCCCTGGGGAAGTTTTTT.

This chain uses TRBV11-2 with TRBJ2-1; 9 bases align to TRBD2. Unmatched junction bases numbered 10, after V lost 4 bases and J lost 3 bases. CDR1 and CDR2 from the germline V gene are SGHAT and FQNNGV. The CDR3 covers 17 residues. CDR3 bases: TGTGCCAGCAGCTCGCCGTTAGCGGGGGCCAACTACAATGAGCAGTTCTTC. Its translation is CASSSPLAGANYNEQFF.

This rearrangement joins TRBV30 to TRBJ2-7; the D gene is possibly TRBD1 (5 bases). Germline V CDR1 and CDR2: GTSNPN, SVGIG (reference sequence). The CDR3 loop spans 16 amino acids. Trimming took off 5 bases at V and 1 base at J, with 21 bases between the two ends. CDR3 DNA: TGTGCCTGGGCCCTCCCAACAGGTGGGAAGTCCTACGAGCAGTACTTC. This encodes CAWALPTGGKSYEQYF.

For this clone: The junction departs from germline at one end; a sequencing error may be responsible. The rearrangement uses TRBV7-9 and TRBJ2-6, with TRBD1 matching over 11 bases. This CDR3 contains 19 residues. Germline values: CDR1 SEHNR, CDR2 FQNEAQ (reference sequence). CDR3 residues: CASSLDGTGGSSGANGLTF. CDR3 in DNA: TGTGCCAGCAGCTTAGATGGGACAGGGGGGTCCTCTGGGGCCAACGGCCTGACTTTC.

This clone was seen a handful of times. This chain joins TRBV9 and TRBJ1-6, with unresolved D. Between the trimmed V and J ends, which lost 0 bases and 7 bases, there was a span of 8 bases. Germline values: CDR1 SGDLS, CDR2 YYNGEE. The CDR3 length is 14 residues. The CDR3 here is CASSVESQNSPLHF. CDR3 DNA sequence: TGTGCCAGCAGCGTAGAGAGCCAAAATTCACCCCTCCACTTT.

The chain carries TRBV4-2 and TRBJ1-1, with D perhaps matching TRBD1 (5 bases). The V and J ends lost 0 bases and 6 bases respectively, with 11 bases between them. The germline V gene encodes CDR1 LGHNA and CDR2 YNFKEQ. The CDR3 length is 14 residues. The CDR3 here is CASSQDLRVSEAFF. The CDR3 DNA reads TGTGCCAGCAGCCAAGATCTCAGGGTGTCTGAAGCTTTCTTT.

The chain employs TRBV7-2 and TRBJ2-7, with D uncertain. The V gene lost 1 base and the J gene lost 1 base, with 14 bases spanning the gap. Looked up from germline, CDR1 is SGHTA and CDR2 is FQGNSA. The CDR3 loop spans 16 amino acids. The CDR3 loop reads CASSLGASHPSYEQYF. As DNA, the CDR3 is TGTGCCAGCAGCTTAGGGGCGTCCCACCCATCCTACGAGCAGTACTTC. Full variable domain (remainder filled in from reference TRBV7-2 and TRBJ2-7): GAGVSQSPSNKVTEKGKDVELRCDPISGHTALYWYRQSLGQGLEFLIYFQGNSAPDKSGLPSDRFSAERTGGSVSTLTIQRTQQEDSAVYLCASSLGASHPSYEQYFGPGTRLTVT.

This clone was observed a single time. CDR3 region: CASSRPGQGFEQYF. DNA of the CDR3: TGCGCCAGCAGCCGCCCGGGACAGGGCTTTGAGCAGTACTTC. The V gene is TRBV4-1, the J gene TRBJ2-7; 9 bases are shared with TRBD1. Germline assignment: CDR1 MGHRA and CDR2 YSYEKL. The CDR3 covers 14 residues. Trimming cost V 4 bases and J 7 bases; bases outside gene matches: 8.

The chain recombines TRBV19 with TRBJ1-1, with 9 nucleotides matching TRBD1. Germline trimming cut 6 bases from V and 0 bases from J; bases unmatched to any gene: 8. Germline V CDR1 and CDR2: LNHDA, SQIVND (reference sequence). This CDR3 has 16 amino acids. The CDR3 reads CASRRDRAAMNTEAFF. In nucleotides, the CDR3 is TGTGCCAGTAGGAGGGACAGGGCCGCCATGAACACTGAAGCTTTCTTT. Drawing the rest from reference TRBV19 and TRBJ1-1, the complete variable domain is DGGITQSPKYLFRKEGQNVTLSCEQNLNHDAMYWYRQDPGQGLRLIYYSQIVNDFQKGDIAEGYSVSREKKESFPLTVTSAQKNPTAFYLCASRRDRAAMNTEAFFGQGTRLTVV.

V is TRBV7-6 and J is TRBJ2-7; D uncertain. The CDR3 contains 13 residues. Germline loops: CDR1 SGHVS, CDR2 FNYEAQ. V lost 5 bases, J lost 3 bases, and 11 bases lay in between. The CDR3 loop is CASSLLGSYEQYF. The CDR3 DNA reads as TGTGCCAGCAGCCTCCTAGGTAGCTACGAGCAGTACTTC. Combining the CDR3 with reference TRBV7-6 and TRBJ2-7 gives the whole variable domain GAGVSQSPRYKVTKRGQDVALRCDPISGHVSLYWYRQALGQGPEFLTYFNYEAQQDKSGLPNDRFSAERPEGSISTLTIQRTEQRDSAMYRCASSLLGSYEQYFGPGTRLTVT.

The J gene is TRBJ1-2, the V gene TRBV4-1, with 7 bases fitting TRBD1. Trimming removed 4 bases from V and 8 bases from J; junction bases left unmatched: 16. From germline, CDR1 is MGHRA and CDR2 YSYEKL. CDR3 size: 16 residues. CDR3 coding DNA: TGCGCCAGCAGCCTACCATCCGGACAGGCCATTCGGGGCTACACCTTC. Amino acid sequence: CASSLPSGQAIRGYTF.

The CDR3 sequence is CASKLYLNSPLHF. CDR3 nucleotide sequence: TGTGCCAGCAAGCTCTATTTGAATTCACCCCTCCACTTT. V usage is TRBV21-1 and J usage is TRBJ1-6. TRBV21-1 is reported as a pseudogene. The CDR3 length is 13 residues.

The V and J genes are TRBV2 and TRBJ1-2; no clear D gene. Germline V CDR1 and CDR2: SNHLY, FYNNEI. With 5 bases removed from V and 14 bases from J, the gap between germline ends came to 27 bases. CDR3 length: 15 residues. The CDR3 DNA follows: TGTGCCAGCAGTAAACTTATGGTCCCCGGGTTCCGCTTAACCTTC. Its translation: CASSKLMVPGFRLTF.

V usage is TRBV7-9 and J usage is TRBJ2-1; D is possibly TRBD2 (6 bases). Germline CDR1 SEHNR, CDR2 FQNEAQ (reference sequence). The CDR3 is made up of 14 amino acids. Trimming left V 0 bases short and J 7 bases short, with 10 bases between. The CDR3: CASSLAGGGNEQFF. The CDR3 region has the DNA TGTGCCAGCAGCTTAGCGGGAGGCGGGAATGAGCAGTTCTTC.

This chain links TRBV11-2 with TRBJ2-1; no reliable D call. The V gene's germline CDR1 is SGHAT and CDR2 FQNNGV. V was shortened by 1 base and J by 0 bases, with 10 bases between the two germline ends. CDR3 length: 16 amino acids. CDR3 in DNA: TGTGCCAGCAGCTTAGCTGGCTGGAGCTCCTACAATGAGCAGTTCTTC. It encodes CASSLAGWSSYNEQFF.